Sequencing of this TCR beta chain was carried out in a study of cytomegalovirus exposure and HLA in healthy donors. As for the study in general: Around 78 million unique TCR sequences came from HLA-typed donors in an early release.

Amplification used 60 Vbeta primers and 13 Jbeta primers. The data were produced by immunoSEQ multiplex PCR, yet TCRdb's version contains in-frame clones alone and is incomplete. The sample records 95,000 to 150,000 clones, 15% being singletons. Study findings and constraints: The listing of 150 to 200 TCR beta chains classed them as cytomegalovirus-associated. Some V segments (TRBV6-2 and TRBV6-3 among them) were excluded as indistinguishable. Researchers reported in a later analysis that a missense DCLRE1C variant was tied to TCR beta V- and J-gene trimming.

Germline loops: CDR1 SGHAT, CDR2 FQNNGV. V was pared by 4 bases and J by 5 bases, with 14 bases between. CDR3 length: 14 amino acids. This clone has only a few counts. Its antigen is unknown. The rearrangement uses TRBV11-2 and TRBJ2-5, with D perhaps matching TRBD2 (5 bases). The clonotype was recovered from a woman under 30 in good health and CMV-seronegative. The sequenced material came from PBMCs. The CDR3 sequence: CASSSSPGWETQYF. DNA for the CDR3: TGTGCCAGCAGCTCCTCCCCGGGGTGGGAGACCCAGTACTTC.